This T cell receptor beta chain was obtained from a study of blood T cell repertoires in COVID-19. Study details: The origin of the acute and convalescent COVID-19 samples was the United States, Italy and Spain. Nucleic acid was either cDNA or gDNA, and it came from T cells, B-cell-depleted T cells, or PBMCs.

V lost 1 base to trimming and J lost 7 bases; unmatched junction nucleotides: 6. Germline CDR1 reads LGHDT; CDR2 reads YNNKEL (reference sequence). CDR3 length equals 15 residues. Source study methods: Estimates of nucleated cell counts were drawn from the amplification of reference gene primers. Repertoires were generated with immunoSEQ multiplex PCR, while TCRdb's copy carries only in-frame clones and drops some. V and J calls and clone size are given by that table; D and trimming were obtained from the DNA. The sample holds 10,000 or so clones; approximately 85% are singletons and the top ten take about 5.6%.

The sequence was obtained from a human donor in a cohort sampled during active COVID-19. Sample: peripheral blood. This chain connects TRBV3-1 (or the pseudogene TRBV3-2) to TRBJ2-1; 8 nucleotides match TRBD2. CDR3 nucleotides: TGTGCCAGCAGCCAAGCAACGGGACTAGTAAATGAGCAGTTCTTC. Translated, it gives CASSQATGLVNEQFF.